This entry is about one TCR beta chain. This sample stems from a study of blood T cell repertoires in COVID-19. Libraries were prepared by immunoSEQ multiplex PCR; TCRdb keeps only in-frame clonotypes and omits some of them. The sample includes 75,000 to 90,000 clones, over 80% of them seen just once. Sequenced input: peripheral blood. The origin of this receptor is a human donor in a cohort sampled during active COVID-19.

CDR3 coding DNA: TGTGCCAGCTCAGCGGACCGGGAACAAGAGACCCAGTACTTC. Amino acids: CASSADREQETQYF. The V call is TRBV18, the J call TRBJ2-5, with a possible D match to TRBD2 (5 bases). Trimming left V 5 bases short and J 2 bases short, with 12 bases between. CDR3 length equals 14 residues. Germline CDR1 is KGHSH and CDR2 is LQKENI. The full variable domain, its missing parts supplied by reference TRBV18 and TRBJ2-5, is NAGVMQNPRHLVRRRGQEARLRCSPMKGHSHVYWYRQLPEEGLKFMVYLQKENIIDESGMPKERFSAEFPKEGPSILRIQQVVRGDSAAYFCASSADREQETQYFGPGTRLLVL.